This T cell receptor (beta chain) originates from a study of blood T cell repertoires in COVID-19. Germline CDR1 reads SGDLS; CDR2 reads YYNGEE. This CDR3 spans 14 amino acids. V lost 0 bases to trimming and J lost 5 bases, with 12 bases between them. The table came from immunoSEQ multiplex PCR; TCRdb's copy has only in-frame clones and leaves some out. The sample records around 68,000 clones, approximately 95% being singletons. The clonotype comes from a man between 65 and 79 years old with active COVID-19. The sequenced sample was peripheral blood. The rearrangement uses TRBV9 and TRBJ2-7; possibly TRBD2 for D (6 bases). CDR3 in amino acids: CASSVDPGVNEQYF. The CDR3 DNA reads TGTGCCAGCAGCGTAGATCCGGGGGTCAACGAGCAGTACTTC.